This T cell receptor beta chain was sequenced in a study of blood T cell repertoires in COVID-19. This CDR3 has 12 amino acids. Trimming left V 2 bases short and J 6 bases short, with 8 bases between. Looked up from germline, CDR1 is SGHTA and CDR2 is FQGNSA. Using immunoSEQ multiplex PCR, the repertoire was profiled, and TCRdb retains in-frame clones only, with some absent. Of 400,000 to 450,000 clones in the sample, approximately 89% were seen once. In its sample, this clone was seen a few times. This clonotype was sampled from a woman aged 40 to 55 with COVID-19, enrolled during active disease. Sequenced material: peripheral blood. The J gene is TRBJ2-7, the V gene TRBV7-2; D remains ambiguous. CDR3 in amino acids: CASSLKYSEQYF. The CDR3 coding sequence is TGTGCCAGCAGCTTAAAGTACAGCGAGCAGTACTTC.